The 12 T cell receptor beta chains in this list originate from one sample, sequenced in a study of shared clonotypes between healthy human individuals. The assay was immunoSEQ multiplex PCR, and TCRdb's table has in-frame clones only and misses some. In the table there are about 1.5 million clones, approximately 98% of which are singletons. Material for sequencing was naive CD4+ T cells sorted from blood. Sample subset: CD45RA+ positively selected. All receptors derive from a man aged 25 to 45 in good health.

The chain recombines TRBV15 with TRBJ2-7; D is perhaps TRBD2 (5 bases). The CDR3 covers 14 residues. The V end was cut by 4 bases, the J end by 2 bases, with 12 bases between. Germline CDR1 is LNHNV and CDR2 is YYDKDF (reference sequence). The DNA of the CDR3 is TGTGCCACCAGCATGGAGGTACGGGCCTACGAGCAGTACTTC. Amino acid sequence: CATSMEVRAYEQYF.

The chain recombines TRBV6-1 with TRBJ1-5; weak D call: TRBD1 (5 bases). Looked up from germline, CDR1 is MNHNS and CDR2 is SASEGT. The CDR3 contains 15 residues. The V gene lost 5 bases and the J gene lost 7 bases, with 18 bases spanning the gap. The CDR3 region is CASSNRGTLGQPQHF. Written as DNA, the CDR3 is TGTGCCAGCAGTAACCGCGGGACGCTTGGGCAGCCCCAGCATTTT.

A word on this clone: Other nucleotide sequences in the sample specify the same CDR3. The J gene is TRBJ2-5, the V gene TRBV7-9; a weak D match, TRBD1 (7 bases). The CDR3 is 15 residues long. V lost 5 bases and J lost 1, with 14 bases in between. Germline loops: CDR1 SEHNR, CDR2 FQNEAQ (reference sequence). The CDR3 DNA follows: TGTGCCAGCAGCCTTGGAGGGGGCGGCCAAGAGACCCAGTACTTC. Translating gives CASSLGGGGQETQYF.

This chain links TRBV7-9 with TRBJ1-3; D remains ambiguous. The CDR3 loop spans 15 amino acids. Germline-derived CDR1 and CDR2 are SEHNR and FQNEAQ (reference sequence). Between the trimmed V and J ends, which lost 3 bases and 4 bases, there was a span of 13 bases. The CDR3 reads CASSFFQASGNTIYF. For the CDR3, the DNA is TGTGCCAGCAGCTTCTTCCAGGCGTCCGGAAACACCATATATTTT. The whole variable domain, remainder taken from reference TRBV7-9 and TRBJ1-3, is DTGVSQNPRHKITKRGQNVTFRCDPISEHNRLYWYRQTLGQGPEFLTYFQNEAQLEKSRLLSDRFSAERPKGSFSTLEIQRTEQGDSAMYLCASSFFQASGNTIYFGEGSWLTVV.

This chain connects TRBV7-9 to TRBJ2-1; D is possibly TRBD1 or TRBD2 (5 bases each). The CDR3 contains 13 residues. Germline assignment: CDR1 SEHNR and CDR2 FQNEAQ (reference sequence). V was pared by 4 bases and J by 7 bases, with 11 bases between. For the CDR3, the DNA is TGTGCCAGCAGCTCCGGGACGAAGAATGAGCAGTTCTTC. Translated: CASSSGTKNEQFF.

The V call is TRBV6-5, the J call TRBJ1-1, with no clear D. In germline, CDR1 is MNHEY, CDR2 SVGAGI. V dropped 2 bases and J dropped 5 bases, with 9 bases sitting between them. The CDR3 consists of 13 residues. CDR3 nucleotides: TGTGCCAGCAGTTACACCCCGAAAACTGAAGCTTTCTTT. This codes for CASSYTPKTEAFF.

The chain has TRBV2 and TRBJ2-7; 12 positions agree with TRBD2. The CDR3 spans 14 residues. Germline V gene lookup returns CDR1 SNHLY and CDR2 FYNNEI. With V trimmed by 0 bases and J by 9 bases, 3 bases remained unmatched. The CDR3 sequence is CASSEALAGGRQYF. DNA for the CDR3: TGTGCCAGCAGTGAAGCACTAGCGGGAGGAAGGCAGTACTTC.

The chain links TRBV28 to TRBJ1-5, with D unclear. Trimming shortened V by 8 bases and J by 7 bases, and 15 bases separated the two germline ends. Germline assignment: CDR1 MDHEN and CDR2 SYDVKM. CDR3 length equals 13 residues. CDR3 sequence (DNA): TGTGCCAGCGGGTTCAGGATAGAACAGCCCCAGCATTTT. It specifies CASGFRIEQPQHF. Complete variable domain (other parts from reference TRBV28 and TRBJ1-5): DVKVTQSSRYLVKRTGEKVFLECVQDMDHENMFWYRQDPGLGLRLIYFSYDVKMKEKGDIPEGYSVSREKKERFSLILESASTNQTSMYLCASGFRIEQPQHFGDGTRLSIL.

This clone showed up just once. At one end the junction does not follow the germline gene, possibly because of a read error. The genes are TRBV7-9 and TRBJ1-5; D is uncertain. In germline, CDR1 is SEHNR, CDR2 FQNEAQ (reference sequence). The CDR3 contains 15 residues. The CDR3 region is CASSLDGPRETAAVF. Here the CDR3 DNA reads TGTGCCAGCAGCTTAGACGGGCCACGGGAAACCGCGGCGGTTTTT.

The chain has TRBV5-1 and TRBJ2-3, with D perhaps matching TRBD2 (5 bases). This CDR3 spans 17 amino acids. Germline values: CDR1 SGHRS, CDR2 YFSETQ. With 4 bases removed from V and 3 bases from J, the gap between germline ends came to 21 bases. Here the CDR3 DNA reads TGCGCCAGCAGCAGGTCGGGCGGTGACTATGGAACAGATACGCAGTATTTT. This gives the protein CASSRSGGDYGTDTQYF.

This chain uses TRBV9 with TRBJ2-3; D assignment may be TRBD1 or TRBD2 (5 bases each). Germline lookup yields CDR1 SGDLS and CDR2 YYNGEE. CDR3 length equals 14 residues. Trimming left V 4 bases short and J 6 bases short, with 15 bases between. CDR3 DNA: TGTGCCAGCAGCCCAGTTGTCAGGGAGGATACGCAGTATTTT. Translation: CASSPVVREDTQYF.

The chain is built from TRBV28 and TRBJ1-5, with D uncertain. Germline lookup yields CDR1 MDHEN and CDR2 SYDVKM. Trimming removed 7 bases at V and 6 bases at J, with 13 bases between. There are 13 residues in the CDR3. CDR3 in DNA: TGTGCCAGCACTCTCCTTAATGTTCAGCCCCAGCATTTT. This gives the protein CASTLLNVQPQHF.